What follows describes a single TCR beta chain. Its recognized antigen is unknown. Base quality data are lacking; no much larger clone is found one base away. The CDR3, cysteine through phenylalanine, is 13 amino acids long. Solely the CDR3 DNA is kept, with 39 bases framed from the first base. Via the germline V gene (reference sequence), CDR1 is DFQATT and CDR2 SNEGSKA. V was cut back by 1 base and J by 4 bases, leaving a gap of 10 bases between them. The data were taken from a study of T cells in Graves' hyperthyroidism and ophthalmopathy (dated by TCRdb to the late 2010s). Background on the whole study: Peripheral blood was sampled at the time of initial diagnosis, prior to any treatment. The roughly 94 discovery patients were randomly split 7:3 into training and test sets. Thyroid tissue and blood T-cell repertoires from roughly 6 Graves' hyperthyroidism patients were also compared in the study. To identify distinguishing TCR V-J signatures, a discovery cohort of about 100 patients was used, comprising 43 with Graves' ophthalmopathy and approximately 58 with stable Graves' hyperthyroidism. TCR Vbeta CDR3 sequencing of approximately 140 peripheral blood samples (over 40 ophthalmopathy, 75 hyperthyroidism and some 17 progressor patients) is reported in the paper. After sampling, hyperthyroidism patients received methimazole starting at 30 mg daily, and ophthalmopathy patients received high-dose intravenous methylprednisolone. Prospective prediction of ophthalmopathy was tested in an independent validation cohort consisting of some 20 hyperthyroidism patients and around 16 patients who later progressed to ophthalmopathy. What the study reported, not specific to this receptor: During validation, the model predicted progression to ophthalmopathy a median of about 6.5 months ahead of onset, with almost 71% sensitivity and 72% to 80% specificity. Most expanded thyroid clonotypes (frequency above 0.001) were also detected in blood, suggesting blood repertoires may reflect thyroid immune responses. A 13 V-J signature model separated ophthalmopathy from stable hyperthyroidism, with around 90% sensitivity and roughly 81% specificity in cross-validation and 80%/75% in testing. No statistical method was used to set the sample size in advance, and investigators knew the group allocation.

Ophthalmopathy patients had moderately to severely active disease, Clinical Activity Score of at least 3, NOSPECS grade of at least 4, and duration under 3 months. Patients with uncontrolled infections, other autoimmune diseases, pregnancy or lactation were excluded. Clinical symptoms, serum thyroxine and TRAb, thyroid ultrasound, and orbital computed tomography formed the basis for the diagnoses. PBMCs were separated from 7.5 to 10 ml of fresh peripheral blood using Ficoll-Paque density gradient centrifugation. Total RNA was extracted using Trizol reagent, and RNA quality was assessed on an Agilent 2100 Bioanalyzer. TCR beta CDR3 regions were amplified from RNA transcripts. The TCR CDR3 was subjected to a first round of RT-PCR using the HTBI primer set and the Qiagen OneStep RT-PCR kit. Libraries were constructed in a second round of multiplex PCR, after which size selection and purification were carried out. Sequencing of the libraries was done on an Illumina HiSeq2000 using paired-end 100 bp reads. Regarding the original processing steps: SOAPnuke was used to process the raw data, throwing out any read that contained adapters or uncalled bases, had a mean Phred below 15, or lacked an exact constant-primer or identifier match. High-quality paired reads were merged with COPE v1.2.5, and unique nucleotide sequences were defined as clonotypes. MiTCR v1.1 was used to align the clonotypes against IMGT TRBV, TRBD and TRBJ reference segments. Only V-J combinations with frequency above 0.0001, covering 98% to 99.2% of repertoires, were analysed. A TCS score was defined as the ratio of F50 (clonal expansion) to E x V (chaos), with BLOSUM62-based TCRdist applied between CDR3 peptides within each V-J. Welch's t-statistics and random forest reduced around 520 V-J features to 10 to 15, which were used in a naive Bayes classifier (R e1071). In TCRdb, the public reads were trimmed at Q25 with fastp and aligned with MiXCR, with productive beta chains retained. Here each entry gathers all rows of one CDR3 protein and keeps the most common genes and DNA. TCRdb, rather than the study authors, made the V and J calls. Counted in this sample were under 350,000 distinct CDR3 sequences; 12% to 15% of them appeared once. The top ten hold around 32% of the sample.

This receptor was taken from a woman between 35 and 50 years old with Graves' ophthalmopathy. The V and J genes are TRBV20-1 and TRBJ1-2, with no confidently assigned D gene. The sequenced sample was blood. Read as DNA, the sequence is TGCAGTGCTAGAGGCCGGACGACCTATGGCTACACCTTC. Protein translation: CSARGRTTYGYTF.